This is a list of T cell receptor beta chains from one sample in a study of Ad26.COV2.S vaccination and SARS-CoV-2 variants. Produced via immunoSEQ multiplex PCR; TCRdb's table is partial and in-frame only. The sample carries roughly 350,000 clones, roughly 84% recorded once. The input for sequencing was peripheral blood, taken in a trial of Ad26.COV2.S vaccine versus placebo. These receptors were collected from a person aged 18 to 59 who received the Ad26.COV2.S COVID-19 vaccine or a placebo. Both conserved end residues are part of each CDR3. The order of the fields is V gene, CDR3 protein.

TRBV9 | CASSVRSLGLVETQYF
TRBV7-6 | CASSFQENTEAFF
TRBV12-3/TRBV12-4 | CASRSSNQETQYF
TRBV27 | CASSRDSSTDTQYF
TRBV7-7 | CASSIRDGPYEQYF
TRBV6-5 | CASKGQMNTGELFF
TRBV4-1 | CASSQPISDGYTF
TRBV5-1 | CASSLRSGGPDEQYF
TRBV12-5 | CASGLVPDPYEQYF
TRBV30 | CAWSTGGSQPQHF
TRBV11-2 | CASSSGAVTDTQYF
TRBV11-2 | CASSTVGAPKAFF
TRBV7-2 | CASSLGARGGELFF
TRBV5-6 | CASSLNYGYTF
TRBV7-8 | CASSLRGGDIGQYF
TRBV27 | CASSWRTGSGYTF
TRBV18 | CASSRVGQSYNEQFF
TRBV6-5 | CASEGLVTGELFF
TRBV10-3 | CAITRKSTGTGDTEAFF
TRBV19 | CASSPLAYTEAFF
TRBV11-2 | CASRGWLGNEKLFF
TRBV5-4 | CASSLGSGSRETQYF
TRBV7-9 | CASSLGGGGGNEKLFF